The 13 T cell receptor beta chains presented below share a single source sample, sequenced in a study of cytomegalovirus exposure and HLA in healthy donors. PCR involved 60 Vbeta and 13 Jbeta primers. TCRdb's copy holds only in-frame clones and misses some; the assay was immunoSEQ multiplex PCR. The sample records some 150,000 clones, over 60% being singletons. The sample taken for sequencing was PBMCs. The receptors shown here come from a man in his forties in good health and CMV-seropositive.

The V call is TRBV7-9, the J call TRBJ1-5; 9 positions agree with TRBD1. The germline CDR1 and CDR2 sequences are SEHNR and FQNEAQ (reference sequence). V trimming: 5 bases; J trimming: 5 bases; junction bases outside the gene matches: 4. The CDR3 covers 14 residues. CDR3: CASSGQGLDQPQHF. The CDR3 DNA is TGTGCCAGCAGCGGACAGGGGTTGGATCAGCCCCAGCATTTT.

CDR3 region: CASSRDRAETQYF. In DNA, the CDR3 is TGTGCCAGCAGCCGGGACAGGGCAGAGACCCAGTACTTC. J is TRBJ2-5 and V is TRBV7-2, with TRBD1 matching over 9 bases. Germline CDR1 and CDR2: SGHTA and FQGNSA. With V trimmed by 5 bases and J by 4 bases, 2 bases remained unmatched. There are 13 residues in the CDR3.

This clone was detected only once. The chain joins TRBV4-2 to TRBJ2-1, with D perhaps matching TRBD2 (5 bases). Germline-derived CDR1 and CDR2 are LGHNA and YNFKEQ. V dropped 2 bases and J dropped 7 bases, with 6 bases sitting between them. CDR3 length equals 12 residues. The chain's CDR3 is CASSQLANEQFF. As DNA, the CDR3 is TGTGCCAGCAGCCAACTAGCAAATGAGCAGTTCTTC.

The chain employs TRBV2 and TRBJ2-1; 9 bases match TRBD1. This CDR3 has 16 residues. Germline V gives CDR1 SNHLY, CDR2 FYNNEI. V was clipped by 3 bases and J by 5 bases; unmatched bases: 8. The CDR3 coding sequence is TGTGCCAGCAGTGAGGACAGGGGTCGCATCCACAATGAGCAGTTCTTC. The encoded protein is CASSEDRGRIHNEQFF.

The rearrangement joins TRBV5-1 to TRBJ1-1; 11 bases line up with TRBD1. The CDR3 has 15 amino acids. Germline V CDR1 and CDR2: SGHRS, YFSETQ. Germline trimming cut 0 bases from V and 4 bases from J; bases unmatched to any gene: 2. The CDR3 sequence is CASSLGTGGLTEAFF. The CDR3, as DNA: TGCGCCAGCAGCTTGGGGACAGGGGGCCTCACTGAAGCTTTCTTT. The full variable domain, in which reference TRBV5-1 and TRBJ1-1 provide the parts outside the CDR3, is KAGVTQTPRYLIKTRGQQVTLSCSPISGHRSVSWYQQTPGQGLQFLFEYFSETQRNKGNFPGRFSGRQFSNSRSEMNVSTLELGDSALYLCASSLGTGGLTEAFFGQGTRLTVV.

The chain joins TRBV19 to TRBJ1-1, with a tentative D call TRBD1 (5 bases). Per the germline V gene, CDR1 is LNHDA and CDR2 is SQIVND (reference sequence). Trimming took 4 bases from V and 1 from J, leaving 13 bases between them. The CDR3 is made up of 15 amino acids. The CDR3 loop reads CASSRWGQGNTEAFF. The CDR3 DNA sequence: TGTGCCAGTAGTAGATGGGGTCAGGGGAACACTGAAGCTTTCTTT.

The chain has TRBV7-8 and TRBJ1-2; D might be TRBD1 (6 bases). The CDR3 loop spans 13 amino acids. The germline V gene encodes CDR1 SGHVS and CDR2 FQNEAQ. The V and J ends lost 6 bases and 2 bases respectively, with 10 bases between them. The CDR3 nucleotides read TGTGCCAGCAGTTACGACAGGAACTATGGCTACACCTTC. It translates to CASSYDRNYGYTF.

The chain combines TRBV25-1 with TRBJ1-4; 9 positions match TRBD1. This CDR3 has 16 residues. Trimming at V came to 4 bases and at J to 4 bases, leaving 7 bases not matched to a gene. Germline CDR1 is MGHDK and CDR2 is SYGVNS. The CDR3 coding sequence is TGTGCCAGCAGTGGGGCGGGGACAGGGCTTAATGAAAAACTGTTTTTT. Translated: CASSGAGTGLNEKLFF.

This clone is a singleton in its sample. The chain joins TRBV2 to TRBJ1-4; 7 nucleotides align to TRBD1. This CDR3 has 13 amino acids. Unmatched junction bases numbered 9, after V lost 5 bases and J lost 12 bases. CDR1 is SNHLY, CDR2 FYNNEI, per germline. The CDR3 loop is CASSRQGVKELFF. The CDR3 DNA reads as TGTGCCAGCAGTCGACAGGGAGTCAAAGAACTGTTTTTT.

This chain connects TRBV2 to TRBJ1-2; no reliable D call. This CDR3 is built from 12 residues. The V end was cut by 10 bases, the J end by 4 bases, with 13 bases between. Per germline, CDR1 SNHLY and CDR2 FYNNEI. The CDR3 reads CATAGGSYGYTF. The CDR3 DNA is TGTGCCACCGCCGGCGGGAGCTATGGCTACACCTTC. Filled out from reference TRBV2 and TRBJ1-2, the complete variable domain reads EPEVTQTPSHQVTQMGQEVILRCVPISNHLYFYWYRQILGQKVEFLVSFYNNEISEKSEIFDDQFSVERPDGSNFTLKIRSTKLEDSAMYFCATAGGSYGYTFGSGTRLTVV.

DNA of the CDR3: TGTGCCAGCAGCTTAAAGGCCCTCGGGGCAGGGGAGTACTTC. It is translated as CASSLKALGAGEYF. V gene TRBV7-8 combines with J gene TRBJ2-5; tentatively, D is TRBD1 (6 bases). This CDR3 is built from 14 residues. Germline V gene lookup returns CDR1 SGHVS and CDR2 FQNEAQ. V lost 2 bases to trimming and J lost 12 bases, with 19 bases between them.

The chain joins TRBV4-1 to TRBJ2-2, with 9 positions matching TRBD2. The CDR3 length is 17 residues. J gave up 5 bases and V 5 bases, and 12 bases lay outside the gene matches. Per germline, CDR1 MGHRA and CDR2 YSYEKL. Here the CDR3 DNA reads TGCGCCAGCAGCGAGCGCGGGGGACTAGCTCAAACCGGGGAGCTGTTTTTT. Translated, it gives CASSERGGLAQTGELFF.

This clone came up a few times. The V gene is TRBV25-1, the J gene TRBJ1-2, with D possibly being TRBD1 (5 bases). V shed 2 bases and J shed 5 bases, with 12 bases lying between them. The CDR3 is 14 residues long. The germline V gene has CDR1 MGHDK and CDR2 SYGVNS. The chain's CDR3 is CASSERGMRYGYTF. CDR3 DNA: TGTGCCAGCAGTGAAAGGGGTATGAGGTATGGCTACACCTTC.